The 2 T cell receptor beta chains below were found in one sample sequenced in a study of T cell repertoires in cytomegalovirus infection. TCRdb analysed the reads with MiXCR anew, one entry per CDR3 protein. The table shows 600,000 to 800,000 distinct CDR3 sequences, with 20% to 25% occurring only once. Sequences were obtained from CD8+ T cells from PBMCs. The receptor source for this set is a human donor in good health (CMV status not recorded). Some clones in this sample may be carry-over from other donors' samples.

This clonotype showed up just a few times. The chain carries TRBV20-1 and TRBJ2-3; D assignment may be TRBD1 or TRBD2 (7 bases each). V lost 6 bases and J lost 2, with 15 bases in between. The CDR3 sequence is 14 residues long. CDR1 is DFQATT, CDR2 SNEGSKA, per germline (reference sequence). CDR3 amino acids: CSAGGTDPTDTQYF. CDR3 sequence (DNA): TGCAGTGCGGGGGGGACAGACCCCACAGATACGCAGTATTTT.

At least ten counts were recorded for this clonotype. This chain joins TRBV7-2 and TRBJ1-2, with 11 bases aligning to TRBD1. The germline V gene has CDR1 SGHTA and CDR2 FQGNSA. The CDR3 consists of 15 residues. V lost 3 bases and J lost 6; bases outside the gene matches: 6. The CDR3 DNA is TGTGCCAGCAGCTTCGGGACAGGGGGGGGGGATGGCTACACCTTC. As protein: CASSFGTGGGDGYTF. Complete variable domain (other parts from reference TRBV7-2 and TRBJ1-2): GAGVSQSPSNKVTEKGKDVELRCDPISGHTALYWYRQSLGQGLEFLIYFQGNSAPDKSGLPSDRFSAERTGGSVSTLTIQRTQQEDSAVYLCASSFGTGGGDGYTFGSGTRLTVV.